The 32 T cell receptor beta chains reported below all come from one sample, sequenced in a study of shared clonotypes between healthy human individuals. Positive CCR7 selection of CD45RO-negative cells yielded the naive CD8 cells, and terminally differentiated effector memory CD45RA+ cells were excluded. Sequencing used immunoSEQ multiplex PCR; TCRdb keeps in-frame clones, though not all of them. The profile shows about 700,000 clones, around 90% of them singletons. The specimen was naive CD8+ T cells sorted from blood. The receptor source for this set is a young man in good health.

The CDR3 DNA reads as TGTGCCAGCAGCTTAGTTACTAGCTTCGGGGAGCTGTTTTTT. Its protein is CASSLVTSFGELFF. The chain couples TRBV7-9 to TRBJ2-2, with a tentative D call TRBD2 (6 bases). Germline V CDR1 and CDR2: SEHNR, FQNEAQ (reference sequence). The CDR3 extends over 14 amino acids. Trimming stripped 1 base from V and 7 bases from J, with 10 bases between. Full variable domain (missing parts from reference TRBV7-9 and TRBJ2-2): DTGVSQNPRHKITKRGQNVTFRCDPISEHNRLYWYRQTLGQGPEFLTYFQNEAQLEKSRLLSDRFSAERPKGSFSTLEIQRTEQGDSAMYLCASSLVTSFGELFFGEGSRLTVL.

Concerning this clone: The same CDR3 can be traced to other DNA sequences in this sample. This chain uses TRBV6-5 with TRBJ2-2; 7 bases map to TRBD2. The germline V gene has CDR1 MNHEY and CDR2 SVGAGI. CDR3 length equals 15 residues. J gave up 6 bases and V 0 bases, and 4 bases lay outside the gene matches. Here the CDR3 reads CASSYSTGGPGELFF. CDR3 nucleotide sequence: TGTGCCAGCAGTTACTCCACGGGGGGACCCGGGGAGCTGTTTTTT.

The rearrangement links TRBV6-5 to TRBJ1-1; 9 bases align to TRBD1. CDR1 is MNHEY and CDR2 is SVGAGI in the germline V gene. This CDR3 is built from 14 residues. Trimming removed 6 bases from V and 4 bases from J; junction bases left unmatched: 6. CDR3: CASRQGALSTEAFF. The CDR3 DNA is TGTGCCAGCAGACAGGGGGCGCTTAGCACTGAAGCTTTCTTT.

Concerning this clone itself: Mismatch with germline at one junction end may stem from a read error. This chain joins TRBV7-9 and TRBJ2-4; no clear D. CDR3 length: 10 amino acids. CDR1 and CDR2 (germline): SEHNR, FQNEAQ (reference sequence). The CDR3 bases are TGTGCCAGCAGCTTAGACGCAGCCGACTTC. The encoded protein is CASSLDAADF.

The chain employs TRBV29-1 and TRBJ2-7, with D unresolved. Germline V gene lookup returns CDR1 SQVTM and CDR2 ANQGSEA. V gave up 4 bases and J gave up 0 bases, with 13 bases separating them. CDR3 length: 14 residues. The DNA for the CDR3 is TGCAGCGTTGTGTGGCAGGTGAACTCCTACGAGCAGTACTTC. Protein product: CSVVWQVNSYEQYF.

The chain is built from TRBV19 and TRBJ2-3, with D perhaps TRBD1 (5 bases). Per the germline V gene, CDR1 is LNHDA and CDR2 is SQIVND (reference sequence). Trimming pared 3 bases from V and 0 bases from J, leaving 16 bases between. The CDR3 totals 17 residues. The CDR3 sequence is CASSMISLRQSTDTQYF. The CDR3 DNA follows: TGTGCCAGTAGTATGATCTCCCTGCGACAGAGCACAGATACGCAGTATTTT.

J is TRBJ2-4 and V is TRBV7-9, with 10 bases that match TRBD2. Germline assignment: CDR1 SEHNR and CDR2 FQNEAQ (reference sequence). Trimming at V came to 1 base and at J to 1 base, leaving 4 bases not matched to a gene. The CDR3 loop spans 17 amino acids. DNA for the CDR3: TGTGCCAGCAGCTTAGGGCTAGCGGGAGTGGCCAAAAACATTCAGTACTTC. Amino acids: CASSLGLAGVAKNIQYF.

V is TRBV5-6 and J is TRBJ2-5; D unresolved. Trimming left V 2 bases short and J 2 bases short, with 7 bases between. Germline V gene lookup returns CDR1 SGHDT and CDR2 YYEEEE. The CDR3 is made up of 13 amino acids. The CDR3 sequence: CASSFSVQETQYF. The CDR3 DNA is TGTGCCAGCAGCTTCTCCGTTCAAGAGACCCAGTACTTC.

J is TRBJ2-2 and V is TRBV28; D is unclear. The length of the CDR3 is 13 residues. From germline, CDR1 is MDHEN and CDR2 SYDVKM. The V end lost 3 bases, the J end lost 6 bases, and 8 bases lay between the germline ends. This CDR3 reads CASSFSKAGELFF. The CDR3 DNA is TGTGCCAGCAGTTTCAGCAAAGCCGGGGAGCTGTTTTTT.

Worth noting for this clone: Other DNA sequences in this specimen translate into the identical CDR3. The chain has TRBV27 and TRBJ2-1; D gene unclear. Trimming pared 5 bases from V and 8 bases from J, leaving 10 bases between. CDR3 length: 12 residues. The germline V gene encodes CDR1 MNHEY and CDR2 SMNVEV (reference sequence). The CDR3 protein is CASSLLGDEQFF. The CDR3 DNA reads TGTGCCAGCAGTCTTCTTGGCGATGAGCAGTTCTTC.

The rearrangement uses TRBV29-1 and TRBJ2-7; TRBD2 is a possible D gene (6 bases). Germline CDR1 is SQVTM and CDR2 is ANQGSEA. The CDR3 spans 11 residues. V lost 5 bases to trimming and J lost 6 bases, with 11 bases between them. CDR3 nucleotides: TGCAGCGTTATCGGGAGTACCGAGCAGTACTTC. It yields the protein CSVIGSTEQYF.

A word on this clone: Sequence at one end of the junction differs from germline and may be a read error. The chain joins TRBV5-4 to TRBJ2-3; 8 bases are a match to TRBD1. The CDR3 length is 15 residues. Germline-derived CDR1 and CDR2 are SGHNT and YYREEE (reference sequence). CDR3 loop: CASRLDRVRKDTQYF. The CDR3 DNA sequence: TGTGCCAGCAGATTGGACAGGGTTCGAAAAGATACGCAGTATTTT.

The chain couples TRBV27 to TRBJ2-7; TRBD2 is a possible D gene (7 bases). The germline V gene has CDR1 MNHEY and CDR2 SMNVEV (reference sequence). The CDR3 is 15 amino acids. Trimming left V 3 bases short and J 4 bases short, with 16 bases between. The CDR3 DNA reads as TGTGCCAGCAGTTTGAGAAGCGGGACATATTACGAGCAGTACTTC. Translating gives CASSLRSGTYYEQYF.

V gene TRBV4-1 combines with J gene TRBJ1-2; a possible D gene is TRBD1 (6 bases). V lost 4 bases and J lost 7, with 22 bases in between. This CDR3 is 16 amino acids long. CDR1 MGHRA and CDR2 YSYEKL come from the germline V gene. The CDR3 DNA is TGCGCCAGCAGCCCCGAGGCAGGGGTGGGTATGGGTGGCTACACCTTC. Residues: CASSPEAGVGMGGYTF.

V and J are TRBV7-6 and TRBJ2-7; a possible D gene is TRBD1 (6 bases). V was clipped by 3 bases and J by 1 base, with 7 bases between them. This CDR3 is 13 amino acids long. Germline V CDR1 and CDR2: SGHVS, FNYEAQ. The CDR3 spells CASSFGQSYEQYF. In nucleotides, the CDR3 is TGTGCCAGCAGCTTTGGACAGTCCTACGAGCAGTACTTC. The variable domain in full, with the rest retrieved from reference TRBV7-6 and TRBJ2-7, is GAGVSQSPRYKVTKRGQDVALRCDPISGHVSLYWYRQALGQGPEFLTYFNYEAQQDKSGLPNDRFSAERPEGSISTLTIQRTEQRDSAMYRCASSFGQSYEQYFGPGTRLTVT.

V gene TRBV5-1 combines with J gene TRBJ2-1, with D possibly matching TRBD2 (6 bases). CDR1 SGHRS and CDR2 YFSETQ come from the germline V gene. Trimming stripped 5 bases from V and 0 bases from J, with 18 bases between. CDR3 length: 17 amino acids. CDR3 sequence (DNA): TGCGCCAGCAGTTACGCGGGGACTGCACTCTCCTACAATGAGCAGTTCTTC. This gives the protein CASSYAGTALSYNEQFF.

The gene calls are TRBV11-2 and TRBJ2-5; a possible D gene is TRBD1 (6 bases). Germline V CDR1 and CDR2: SGHAT, FQNNGV. Trimming took 1 base from V and 2 from J, leaving 11 bases between them. This CDR3 is 15 amino acids long. The CDR3 is CASSLVDRSQETQYF. The CDR3 DNA reads as TGTGCCAGCAGCTTAGTAGACAGGTCTCAAGAGACCCAGTACTTC.

The V and J genes are TRBV4-1 and TRBJ2-7, with 7 bases fitting TRBD1. Trimming cost V 3 bases and J 2 bases; bases outside gene matches: 1. Germline V CDR1 and CDR2: MGHRA, YSYEKL. The length of the CDR3 is 13 residues. The CDR3 region is CASSHDRAYEQYF. The CDR3 region has the DNA TGCGCCAGCAGCCACGACAGGGCCTACGAGCAGTACTTC.

The table lists this clone with many counts. The rearrangement links TRBV28 to TRBJ2-1; the D is unclear. CDR3 length: 11 residues. Trimming removed 5 bases from V and 10 bases from J, with 9 bases in between. Germline V gene sequence: CDR1 MDHEN, CDR2 SYDVKM. Written as DNA, the CDR3 is TGTGCCAGCAGTCGCCTCGGAGAGCAGTTCTTC. It encodes CASSRLGEQFF.

The V gene is TRBV7-2, the J gene TRBJ2-2, with 11 bases identical to TRBD1. The V gene end was trimmed by 5 bases and the J gene end by 5 bases; junction bases not matched to a gene: 4. Germline CDR1 SGHTA, CDR2 FQGNSA. There are 15 residues in the CDR3. For the CDR3, the DNA is TGTGCCAGCAGCCGGACAGGGGGCCGTACCGGGGAGCTGTTTTTT. Translated, it gives CASSRTGGRTGELFF.

The V gene is TRBV2, the J gene TRBJ1-1; 7 positions match TRBD1. The CDR3 is 14 amino acids. Per the germline V gene, CDR1 is SNHLY and CDR2 is FYNNEI. V lost 4 bases, J lost 1 base, and 3 bases stayed unmatched. The CDR3 bases are TGTGCCAGCAGTGGACAGGGTGGGAACACTGAAGCTTTCTTT. This translates into CASSGQGGNTEAFF.

The V call is TRBV7-9, the J call TRBJ2-1, with 9 positions matching TRBD1. Germline V gene sequence: CDR1 SEHNR, CDR2 FQNEAQ (reference sequence). The CDR3 totals 15 residues. Trimming at V came to 4 bases and at J to 7 bases, leaving 8 bases not matched to a gene. In nucleotides, the CDR3 is TGTGCCAGCAGCTCCACAGGGGGCATTTTAAATGAGCAGTTCTTC. Translation: CASSSTGGILNEQFF.

The V and J genes are TRBV2 and TRBJ2-1, with TRBD2 matching over 11 bases. Germline-derived CDR1 and CDR2 are SNHLY and FYNNEI. There are 17 residues in the CDR3. V was clipped by 11 bases and J by 5 bases; unmatched bases: 17. CDR3 coding DNA: TGTGCCCGAATAGGGACTAGCGGAAGAAACAACCACAATGAGCAGTTCTTC. Its protein product is CARIGTSGRNNHNEQFF.

This chain links TRBV27 with TRBJ1-5; 7 bases are a match to TRBD1. Germline CDR1 and CDR2: MNHEY and SMNVEV (reference sequence). J lost 5 bases, V lost 6 bases, and 4 bases had no gene match. This CDR3 has 13 amino acids. CDR3: CASSRQGYQPQHF. The CDR3 DNA reads as TGTGCCAGCAGCCGACAGGGATATCAGCCCCAGCATTTT.

The chain joins TRBV29-1 to TRBJ2-5; perhaps TRBD2 as D (5 bases). CDR1 and CDR2 from the germline V gene are SQVTM and ANQGSEA. V was clipped by 7 bases and J by 5 bases, with 17 bases between them. The CDR3 is 13 amino acids. The CDR3 DNA is TGCAGCGCCGCCCGTGAGGGTCTCGAGACCCAGTACTTC. Protein sequence: CSAAREGLETQYF.

This chain links TRBV30 with TRBJ1-1, with D perhaps TRBD1 (5 bases). The V gene lost 5 bases and the J gene lost 5 bases, with 12 bases spanning the gap. Germline CDR1 reads GTSNPN; CDR2 reads SVGIG (reference sequence). This CDR3 contains 12 residues. The CDR3 DNA reads as TGTGCCTGGGACCCCGAGGGGACTGAAGCTTTCTTT. Residues: CAWDPEGTEAFF. The complete variable domain, with remaining parts taken from reference TRBV30 and TRBJ1-1, reads SQTIHQWPATLVQPVGSPLSLECTVEGTSNPNLYWYRQAAGRGLQLLFYSVGIGQISSEVPQNLSASRPQDRQFILSSKKLLLSDSGFYLCAWDPEGTEAFFGQGTRLTVV.

This clone was detected ten times or more. V gene TRBV6-5 combines with J gene TRBJ1-2, with a weak D call TRBD1 (6 bases). Trimming took 8 bases from V and 4 from J, leaving 20 bases between them. This CDR3 is built from 15 residues. The germline gives CDR1 MNHEY, CDR2 SVGAGI. The CDR3 sequence is CASWGAIFSRYGYTF. The DNA of the CDR3 is TGTGCCAGCTGGGGGGCTATTTTTAGCCGCTATGGCTACACCTTC.

V is TRBV19 and J is TRBJ2-7; maybe TRBD2 (6 bases). The CDR3 length is 14 residues. V was shortened by 5 bases and J by 2 bases, with 13 bases between the two germline ends. CDR1 is LNHDA, CDR2 SQIVND, per germline (reference sequence). The CDR3 DNA follows: TGTGCCAGTAGTTTTGGGCGGGGAGCCTACGAGCAGTACTTC. Protein sequence: CASSFGRGAYEQYF.

This chain joins TRBV2 and TRBJ2-7; 7 bases agree with TRBD1. CDR3 length: 15 amino acids. Germline V gene sequence: CDR1 SNHLY, CDR2 FYNNEI. The trim removed 5 bases at V and 7 bases at J, leaving 14 bases unmatched. The CDR3 sequence is CASSNKQGTLSEQYF. In nucleotides, the CDR3 is TGTGCCAGCAGTAACAAACAGGGGACCCTTAGTGAGCAGTACTTC.

This CDR3 is CASSLVSENYNEQFF. The CDR3 DNA is TGTGCCAGCAGCTTAGTATCAGAGAACTACAATGAGCAGTTCTTC. The chain couples TRBV7-9 to TRBJ2-1; no firm D call. Germline CDR1 is SEHNR and CDR2 is FQNEAQ (reference sequence). The V end was cut by 1 base, the J end by 3 bases, with 10 bases between. The CDR3 covers 15 residues.

The chain recombines TRBV10-1 with TRBJ2-2, with 7 bases matching TRBD2. Germline V gene sequence: CDR1 WNHNN, CDR2 SYGVQD (reference sequence). This CDR3 region has 12 residues. CDR3 in DNA: TGCGCTAGTGGGACTATCAACGGGGAGCTGTTTTTT. This codes for CASGTINGELFF.

The genes are TRBV7-6 and TRBJ1-2; no firm D call. The V gene lost 4 bases and the J gene lost 5 bases, with 5 bases spanning the gap. Germline V gives CDR1 SGHVS, CDR2 FNYEAQ. This CDR3 region has 11 residues. The CDR3, as DNA: TGTGCCAGCAGCTCCGGGTATGGCTACACCTTC. As protein: CASSSGYGYTF.